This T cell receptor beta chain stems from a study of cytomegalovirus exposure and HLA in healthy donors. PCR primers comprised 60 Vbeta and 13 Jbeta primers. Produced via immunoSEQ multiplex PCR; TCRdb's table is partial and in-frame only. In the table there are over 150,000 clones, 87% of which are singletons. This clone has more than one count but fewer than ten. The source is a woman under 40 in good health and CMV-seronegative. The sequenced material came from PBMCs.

CDR3 protein: CASSLSNRVRTEAFF. The CDR3 DNA reads TGTGCCAGCAGCTTATCAAACAGGGTAAGAACTGAAGCTTTCTTT. V and J are TRBV5-6 and TRBJ1-1, with D maybe TRBD1 (6 bases). V lost 2 bases and J lost 5, with 16 bases in between. This CDR3 comprises 15 residues. The germline gives CDR1 SGHDT, CDR2 YYEEEE.